This TCR beta chain was documented in a study of T cells after yellow fever vaccination. One entry per CDR3 protein, called by TCRdb with MiXCR from the 5' RACE reads. Among about 580,000 distinct CDR3 sequences, approximately 16% were seen once, and the ten largest hold roughly 17%. Of note for this clonotype: Sequence at one end of the junction differs from germline and may be a read error.

CDR3 length: 15 amino acids. The germline V gene encodes CDR1 SNHLY and CDR2 FYNNEI. The clonotype comes from a man younger than 35 who received the YFV17D yellow fever vaccine. The sample here was PBMCs, taken 5 to 6 days after the first yellow fever vaccination. The chain has TRBV2 and TRBJ2-2; TRBD2 is a possible D gene (7 bases). CDR3 DNA: TGTGCCAGCAGTGAAGAGGGGGGGTACACCTGGGAGCTGTTTTTT. Translating gives CASSEEGGYTWELFF.